These 14 T cell receptor beta chains were all obtained from the same sample, sequenced in a study of blood T cell repertoires in COVID-19. The data were produced by immunoSEQ multiplex PCR, yet TCRdb's version contains in-frame clones alone and is incomplete. Found here are hundreds of thousands of clones, 70% to 90% of them singletons; the top ten hold under 0.3%. Sequencing input: peripheral blood. All receptors come from a woman under 30 with acute or convalescent COVID-19.

The rearrangement joins TRBV6-4 to TRBJ1-2, with TRBD1 matching over 7 bases. The CDR3 contains 16 residues. In germline, CDR1 is MRHNA, CDR2 SNTAGT. V lost 0 bases to trimming and J lost 5 bases; unmatched junction nucleotides: 9. CDR3 loop: CASSDSNAGTVYGYTF. The CDR3 bases are TGTGCCAGCAGTGACTCAAATGCTGGGACAGTGTATGGCTACACCTTC.

The V call is TRBV6-6, the J call TRBJ2-7; TRBD1 is a possible D gene (6 bases). Trimming took 0 bases from V and 5 from J, leaving 17 bases between them. Germline CDR1 is MNHNY and CDR2 is SVGAGI (reference sequence). The CDR3 loop spans 16 amino acids. CDR3 sequence: CASSYSKGPRDNEQYF. CDR3 sequence (DNA): TGTGCCAGCAGTTACTCGAAAGGGCCCAGGGACAACGAGCAGTACTTC.

This chain joins TRBV9 and TRBJ1-2; the D gene is possibly TRBD1 (5 bases). Germline CDR1 and CDR2: SGDLS and YYNGEE. V gave up 0 bases and J gave up 7 bases, with 13 bases separating them. The CDR3 has 14 amino acids. This chain's CDR3 is CASSVAVGGIGYTF. CDR3 nucleotides: TGTGCCAGCAGCGTAGCTGTGGGGGGGATTGGCTACACCTTC.

The chain carries TRBV5-6 and TRBJ1-1; TRBD1 might be the D (6 bases). CDR1 and CDR2 (germline): SGHDT, YYEEEE. V lost 3 bases and J 3 bases, leaving 12 bases between the germline ends. The CDR3 sequence is 14 residues long. CDR3 in DNA: TGTGCCAGCAGCTCAGGGACATTCGACACTGAAGCTTTCTTT. Translation gives CASSSGTFDTEAFF.

The rearrangement links TRBV6-5 to TRBJ2-1; TRBD2 matches at 10 bases. Germline V gene data show CDR1 as MNHEY and CDR2 as SVGAGI. Trimming removed 6 bases from V and 8 bases from J; junction bases left unmatched: 4. The CDR3 has 13 amino acids. The CDR3 sequence: CASRERGGHEQFF. CDR3 DNA sequence: TGTGCCAGCAGAGAGCGGGGGGGCCATGAGCAGTTCTTC.

The DNA for the CDR3 is TGTGCCAGCAGTCCTCAGAGGGTAACTAATGAAAAACTGTTTTTT. Translation gives CASSPQRVTNEKLFF. The rearrangement uses TRBV28 and TRBJ1-4; D not certain. V lost 5 bases and J lost 1, with 11 bases in between. This CDR3 has 15 amino acids. Looked up from germline, CDR1 is MDHEN and CDR2 is SYDVKM.

The rearrangement joins TRBV30 to TRBJ2-3; weak D call: TRBD2 (5 bases). The CDR3 is 13 residues long. The germline V and J ends were trimmed by 1 base and 6 bases, with 11 bases remaining between them. Germline loops: CDR1 GTSNPN, CDR2 SVGIG (reference sequence). CDR3 sequence (DNA): TGTGCCTGGAGTGAGGACTTTGGGGATACGCAGTATTTT. This codes for CAWSEDFGDTQYF.

The chain is built from TRBV6-1 and TRBJ1-4, with D perhaps TRBD1 (6 bases). This CDR3 contains 15 residues. V was trimmed by 3 bases and J by 3 bases, leaving 11 bases between them. Germline assignment: CDR1 MNHNS and CDR2 SASEGT. CDR3 loop: CASSEAAGANEKLFF. The CDR3 bases are TGTGCCAGCAGTGAGGCGGCAGGGGCTAATGAAAAACTGTTTTTT.

The genes are TRBV19 and TRBJ1-1; possible D gene TRBD1, 6 bases. The V end was cut by 2 bases, the J end by 3 bases, with 7 bases between. This CDR3 is 13 amino acids long. The germline V gene has CDR1 LNHDA and CDR2 SQIVND (reference sequence). The CDR3 protein is CASSIQGYTEAFF. The DNA of the CDR3 is TGTGCCAGTAGTATACAGGGGTACACTGAAGCTTTCTTT. The complete variable domain, with remaining parts taken from reference TRBV19 and TRBJ1-1, reads DGGITQSPKYLFRKEGQNVTLSCEQNLNHDAMYWYRQDPGQGLRLIYYSQIVNDFQKGDIAEGYSVSREKKESFPLTVTSAQKNPTAFYLCASSIQGYTEAFFGQGTRLTVV.

The J gene is TRBJ1-6, the V gene TRBV27; 10 bases match TRBD1. Trimming took 7 bases from V and 7 from J; bases not matched to a gene: 7. CDR3 length equals 15 residues. Per germline, CDR1 MNHEY and CDR2 SMNVEV (reference sequence). The DNA of the CDR3 is TGTGCCAGCACTTTCCGGGACAGGGGCAATTCACCCCTCCACTTT. It yields the protein CASTFRDRGNSPLHF.

The chain uses TRBV28 and TRBJ2-7, with 10 bases that match TRBD1. Unmatched junction bases numbered 10, after V lost 7 bases and J lost 1 base. CDR3 size: 16 residues. The germline gives CDR1 MDHEN, CDR2 SYDVKM. The CDR3, as DNA: TGTGCCAGCACCCCTACGGTGGGACAGGGGTCCTACGAGCAGTACTTC. This sequence encodes CASTPTVGQGSYEQYF.

V gene TRBV18 combines with J gene TRBJ2-1; D perhaps matches TRBD2 (5 bases). This CDR3 region has 14 residues. Germline CDR1 reads KGHSH; CDR2 reads LQKENI. The germline V and J ends were trimmed by 0 bases and 4 bases, with 7 bases remaining between them. CDR3 in amino acids: CASSPPGVYNEQFF. The CDR3 nucleotides read TGTGCCAGCTCACCACCCGGGGTGTACAATGAGCAGTTCTTC.

This clone was detected once. The V gene is TRBV9, the J gene TRBJ2-3, with TRBD2 matching over 9 bases. The CDR3 runs to 15 residues. V gave up 7 bases and J gave up 6 bases; unmatched junction bases: 12. Germline CDR1 SGDLS, CDR2 YYNGEE. CDR3 protein: CASGHLAGSGDTQYF. The CDR3 bases are TGTGCCAGCGGACATCTAGCGGGGTCAGGGGATACGCAGTATTTT. The full variable domain, with the rest looked up from reference TRBV9 and TRBJ2-3, is DSGVTQTPKHLITATGQRVTLRCSPRSGDLSVYWYQQSLDQGLQFLIQYYNGEERAKGNILERFSAQQFPDLHSELNLSSLELGDSALYFCASGHLAGSGDTQYFGPGTRLTVL.

This clone was recorded once. The chain is built from TRBV20-1 and TRBJ1-2; D is unresolved. From germline, CDR1 is DFQATT and CDR2 SNEGSKA (reference sequence). The CDR3 contains 12 residues. V was shortened by 3 bases and J by 2 bases, with 7 bases between the two germline ends. The CDR3 protein is CSASVENYGYTF. In DNA form, the CDR3 reads TGCAGTGCTAGTGTAGAAAACTATGGCTACACCTTC.